These 11 T cell receptor beta chains were sequenced from one sample in a study of T cells in Graves' hyperthyroidism and ophthalmopathy. Amplified regions were TCR beta CDR3 sequences from RNA transcripts. The HTBI primer set drove a first-round RT-PCR of the TCR CDR3. TCRdb reprocessed the multiplex PCR reads via MiXCR and lists one record per CDR3 protein. The sample lists roughly 420,000 distinct CDR3 sequences, approximately 14% occurring once. What was sequenced was blood. The receptors originated from a woman between 18 and 29 years old with Graves' hyperthyroidism.

This clonotype was recorded at least ten times. J is TRBJ2-7 and V is TRBV5-1, with TRBD2 as a possible D gene (5 bases). There are 18 residues in the CDR3. The V gene's germline CDR1 is SGHRS and CDR2 YFSETQ. The V end was cut by 4 bases, the J end by 0 bases, with 23 bases between. Written as DNA, the CDR3 is TGCGCCAGCAGCGCTGGGTTTGGTGGGAGAGCCGCCTCCTACGAGCAGTACTTC. Translating gives CASSAGFGGRAASYEQYF.

In this sample, this clonotype turned up a few times. J is TRBJ2-7 and V is TRBV7-2, with a tentative D call TRBD1 (6 bases). Germline V gene sequence: CDR1 SGHTA, CDR2 FQGNSA. Trimming removed 1 base from V and 5 bases from J, with 9 bases in between. The CDR3 contains 13 residues. CDR3 in DNA: TGTGCCAGCAGCTTAGGGCCAGGGGACGAGCAGTACTTC. Amino acids: CASSLGPGDEQYF.

The V gene is TRBV19, the J gene TRBJ2-7; TRBD1 matches 8 bases. The CDR3 runs 17 residues. V shed 5 bases, J shed 3 bases, and the junction held 15 bases outside the gene matches. From germline, CDR1 is LNHDA and CDR2 SQIVND (reference sequence). For the CDR3, the DNA is TGTGCCAGTAGTGCCCTTACCTCCGACAGGGGACTCTACGAGCAGTACTTC. Translating it yields CASSALTSDRGLYEQYF. Variable domain in full (rest from reference TRBV19 and TRBJ2-7): DGGITQSPKYLFRKEGQNVTLSCEQNLNHDAMYWYRQDPGQGLRLIYYSQIVNDFQKGDIAEGYSVSREKKESFPLTVTSAQKNPTAFYLCASSALTSDRGLYEQYFGPGTRLTVT.

In this sample, this clonotype turned up many times. The V gene is TRBV20-1, the J gene TRBJ2-3; TRBD2 matches 11 bases. With V trimmed by 5 bases and J by 4 bases, 11 bases remained unmatched. Germline V CDR1 and CDR2: DFQATT, SNEGSKA (reference sequence). This CDR3 has 16 residues. The CDR3 protein is CSASPLAGGPADTQYF. The CDR3 nucleotides are TGCAGTGCTTCACCCTTAGCGGGGGGGCCCGCAGATACGCAGTATTTT.

This clonotype was picked up many times. The chain has TRBV18 and TRBJ1-5, with D perhaps matching TRBD1 (5 bases). V lost 3 bases and J lost 1, with 13 bases in between. CDR3 length equals 16 residues. From germline, CDR1 is KGHSH and CDR2 LQKENI. The CDR3 coding sequence is TGTGCCAGCTCACCCGCAGGGAGGGGAAGCAATCAGCCCCAGCATTTT. Translating it yields CASSPAGRGSNQPQHF.

This clonotype has only one observation. This chain uses TRBV7-3 with TRBJ1-1; 9 nucleotides align to TRBD1. V trimming: 8 bases; J trimming: 10 bases; junction bases outside the gene matches: 8. Germline V gene lookup returns CDR1 SGHTA and CDR2 FQGTGA. The CDR3 has 12 amino acids. CDR3 in DNA: TGTGCCAGCGGTCCCGGGACAGGGACAGCTTTCTTT. Translated, it gives CASGPGTGTAFF.

This clonotype was found many times. The J gene is TRBJ2-1, the V gene TRBV6-2 or TRBV6-3; 9 positions match TRBD2. The CDR3 extends over 14 amino acids. The junction had 2 bases not matched to a gene; V was cut back by 4 bases and J by 4 bases. The germline V gene has CDR1 MNHEY and CDR2 SVGEGT. CDR3 coding DNA: TGTGCCAGCAGTTCCACTAGCGGGTACAATGAGCAGTTCTTC. It specifies CASSSTSGYNEQFF.

Concerning this clonotype itself: This may be a read error: a much more frequent sequence differs by one nucleotide. V is TRBV27 and J is TRBJ1-3, with D perhaps matching TRBD1 (5 bases). The germline gives CDR1 MNHEY, CDR2 SMNVEV (reference sequence). V lost 5 bases, J lost 2 bases, and 13 bases lay in between. The CDR3 extends over 15 amino acids. CDR3 nucleotide sequence: TGTGCCAGCAGTCGACGGGGGACCGCTGGAAACACCATATATTTT. It translates to CASSRRGTAGNTIYF.

This clonotype occurred many times. The V call is TRBV28, the J call TRBJ2-1; 8 nucleotides agree with TRBD2. The CDR3 is 13 amino acids. V shed 6 bases and J 15 bases; nucleotides not matched to a gene: 13. The germline CDR1 and CDR2 sequences are MDHEN and SYDVKM. The CDR3 region is CASSGGVGTRPFF. CDR3 in DNA: TGTGCCAGCAGCGGGGGTGTGGGGACTAGACCGTTCTTC.

Ten or more counts support this clonotype. This chain connects TRBV27 to TRBJ2-5; D remains ambiguous. Between the trimmed V and J ends, which lost 7 bases and 1 base, there was a span of 16 bases. CDR1 is MNHEY and CDR2 is SMNVEV in the germline V gene (reference sequence). The CDR3 covers 15 residues. The CDR3 sequence is CASMSLGSIQETQYF. The CDR3, as DNA: TGTGCCAGCATGTCGCTCGGCTCGATCCAAGAGACCCAGTACTTC.

The chain carries TRBV5-1 and TRBJ2-7; D is unclear. Germline V gene sequence: CDR1 SGHRS, CDR2 YFSETQ. V lost 3 bases to trimming and J lost 0 bases, with 16 bases between them. The CDR3 totals 16 residues. The CDR3 DNA is TGCGCCAGCAGCTCTGGCAGTAGTCAGGTCTCCTACGAGCAGTACTTC. Its translation: CASSSGSSQVSYEQYF.